One sample yielded the 7 T cell receptor beta chains listed below, sequenced in a study of graft-versus-host responses after intestinal transplantation. No antigen has been identified for these receptors. Measured with immunoSEQ multiplex PCR; TCRdb has only the in-frame clones, and not every one. The table shows over 85,000 clones, with approximately 92% occurring only once. This specimen consisted of unstimulated CD8+ T cells sorted from spleen or lymph node cells, obtained before intestinal transplant. Receptors originate from a human donor who received an intestinal transplant.

V gene TRBV7-6 combines with J gene TRBJ2-1, with 10 bases aligning to TRBD2. V trimming: 1 base; J trimming: 7 bases; junction bases outside the gene matches: 7. Germline assignment: CDR1 SGHVS and CDR2 FNYEAQ. The length of the CDR3 is 16 residues. The CDR3 sequence: CASSLEASAGGNEQFF. In DNA, the CDR3 is TGTGCCAGCAGCTTAGAAGCCTCAGCGGGAGGGAATGAGCAGTTCTTC.

This chain uses TRBV29-1 with TRBJ1-2; TRBD1 is a possible D gene (5 bases). V lost 6 bases and J lost 6, with 17 bases in between. From germline, CDR1 is SQVTM and CDR2 ANQGSEA. The CDR3 runs 13 residues. The CDR3 loop is CSVEQASGDGYTF. Here the CDR3 DNA reads TGCAGCGTGGAACAGGCCAGTGGGGATGGCTACACCTTC.

V is TRBV5-8 and J is TRBJ2-2, with 11 bases identical to TRBD2. Germline V CDR1 and CDR2: SGHTS, YDEGEE. The CDR3 is made up of 14 amino acids. V trimming: 5 bases; J trimming: 5 bases; junction bases outside the gene matches: 2. CDR3: CASRRLAGTGELFF. The CDR3 region has the DNA TGTGCCAGCAGGAGACTAGCGGGAACCGGGGAGCTGTTTTTT. Filled out from reference TRBV5-8 and TRBJ2-2, the complete variable domain reads EAGVTQSPTHLIKTRGQQATLRCSPISGHTSVYWYQQALGLGLQFLLWYDEGEERNRGNFPPRFSGRQFPNYSSELNVNALELEDSALYLCASRRLAGTGELFFGEGSRLTVL.

The chain employs TRBV7-6 and TRBJ2-1; D might be TRBD1 (7 bases). Between the trimmed V and J ends, which lost 0 bases and 1 base, there was a span of 25 bases. Looked up from germline, CDR1 is SGHVS and CDR2 is FNYEAQ. This CDR3 has 21 residues. CDR3 DNA sequence: TGTGCCAGCAGCTTAGCCTCAGGGGGGCTACCCTTAACCTTTTCCTACAATGAGCAGTTCTTC. Its protein is CASSLASGGLPLTFSYNEQFF. The full variable domain, with the rest looked up from reference TRBV7-6 and TRBJ2-1, is GAGVSQSPRYKVTKRGQDVALRCDPISGHVSLYWYRQALGQGPEFLTYFNYEAQQDKSGLPNDRFSAERPEGSISTLTIQRTEQRDSAMYRCASSLASGGLPLTFSYNEQFFGPGTRLTVL.

A remark on this clone: The same CDR3 can be traced to other DNA sequences in this sample. The chain joins TRBV30 to TRBJ2-7; D remains unclear. Looked up from germline, CDR1 is GTSNPN and CDR2 is SVGIG (reference sequence). There are 13 residues in the CDR3. Trimming took off 0 bases at V and 2 bases at J, with 8 bases between the two ends. Written as DNA, the CDR3 is TGTGCCTGGAGTGTAGGGCAGACCTACGAGCAGTACTTC. Amino acid sequence: CAWSVGQTYEQYF.

The chain uses TRBV4-1 and TRBJ2-1, with D possibly being TRBD2 (6 bases). Germline V gene sequence: CDR1 MGHRA, CDR2 YSYEKL. Trimming took 6 bases from V and 8 from J, leaving 26 bases between them. CDR3 size: 17 residues. CDR3 coding DNA: TGCGCCAGCAGACCCGGGGCAGGAGCTAGCGTGGTTGATGAGCAGTTCTTC. It translates to CASRPGAGASVVDEQFF.

This clone was counted a single time. The chain carries TRBV9 and TRBJ2-1, with D maybe TRBD2 (6 bases). This CDR3 has 15 residues. V lost 0 bases, J lost 5 bases, and 12 bases lay in between. Per germline, CDR1 SGDLS and CDR2 YYNGEE. The CDR3 DNA follows: TGTGCCAGCAGCGTAGCGGGGGACTTAAACAATGAGCAGTTCTTC. It specifies CASSVAGDLNNEQFF.